This is a list of T cell receptor beta chains from one sample in a study of shared clonotypes between healthy human individuals. The repertoire was sequenced with immunoSEQ multiplex PCR; TCRdb's copy has only in-frame clones and lacks some. Of about 1 million clones listed, approximately 72% are singletons. The sample was memory CD4+ T cells sorted from blood. The receptors derive from a man aged 18 to 35 in good health. Both conserved end residues are part of each CDR3. D genes are given only for firm matches. Part of the rows lack a size; the others show once, few, many or a class for expanded clones.

len,v_gene,d_gene,abundance,j_gene,CDR3aa,CDR3nt
15,TRBV7-2,TRBD1,-,TRBJ1-6,CASSSDRGRNSPLHF,TGTGCCAGCAGCTCAGACAGGGGACGTAATTCACCCCTCCACTTT
15,TRBV7-9,TRBD2,-,TRBJ2-3,CASSLGSGGKDTQYF,TGTGCCAGCAGCTTAGGCTCCGGGGGGAAAGATACGCAGTATTTT
12,TRBV6-1,-,-,TRBJ1-3,CASTPGGNTIYF,TGTGCCAGCACCCCGGGAGGAAACACCATATATTTT
15,TRBV2,TRBD2,-,TRBJ2-3,CASSPSGYSTDTQYF,TGTGCCAGCAGCCCTAGCGGATATAGCACAGATACGCAGTATTTT
15,TRBV2,TRBD1,few,TRBJ1-4,CASRQGQGTNEKLFF,TGTGCCAGCAGACAGGGGCAGGGGACTAATGAAAAACTGTTTTTT
13,TRBV7-2,-,-,TRBJ2-5,CASTLYNQETQYF,TGTGCCAGCACCCTCTATAATCAAGAGACCCAGTACTTC
16,TRBV28,TRBD1,-,TRBJ2-2,CASNRWGTGGGGELFF,TGTGCCAGCAATCGTTGGGGGACAGGGGGCGGCGGGGAGCTGTTTTTT
14,TRBV10-3,TRBD1,-,TRBJ2-7,CAISTRDRDNEQYF,TGTGCCATCAGCACCCGGGACAGGGACAACGAGCAGTACTTC
15,TRBV7-8,TRBD1,-,TRBJ2-1,CASSSPHRGKNEQFF,TGTGCCAGCAGTTCCCCTCACAGGGGGAAGAATGAGCAGTTCTTC
15,TRBV5-1,-,-,TRBJ2-3,CASSPRGDGTDTQYF,TGCGCCAGCAGCCCCCGCGGGGATGGCACGGATACGCAGTATTTT
15,TRBV9,TRBD1,-,TRBJ1-4,CASSAGDRTVEKLFF,TGTGCCAGCAGCGCCGGGGACAGAACAGTTGAAAAACTGTTTTTT
15,TRBV5-1,-,-,TRBJ1-5,CASSQVGGDNQPQHF,TGCGCCAGCAGCCAGGTCGGAGGGGACAATCAGCCCCAGCATTTT
14,TRBV6-1,-,-,TRBJ2-5,CASSDSNRVGTQYF,TGTGCCAGCAGTGACAGTAACAGGGTAGGCACCCAGTACTTC
17,TRBV5-1,-,-,TRBJ2-5,CASSIGLGGASGETQYF,TGCGCCAGCAGCATAGGTTTGGGGGGGGCGAGTGGAGAGACCCAGTACTTC
16,TRBV5-1,TRBD1,-,TRBJ2-1,CASSLAGDSRSGEQFF,TGCGCCAGCAGCTTGGCCGGGGACAGCCGGAGTGGTGAGCAGTTCTTC
13,TRBV10-3,TRBD1,few,TRBJ1-1,CATSGTGNTEAFF,TGTGCCACTTCCGGGACAGGGAACACTGAAGCTTTCTTT
15,TRBV7-2,-,-,TRBJ2-5,CASSLGSWWQETQYF,TGTGCCAGCAGCTTGGGCAGTTGGTGGCAAGAGACCCAGTACTTC
14,TRBV28,-,few,TRBJ1-2,CASRKTGTLHGYTF,TGTGCCAGCAGAAAGACCGGGACACTTCATGGCTACACCTTC
14,TRBV19,TRBD2,-,TRBJ2-3,CASSMRELSDTQYF,TGTGCCAGTAGTATGCGGGAGTTATCAGATACGCAGTATTTT
14,TRBV15,-,once,TRBJ2-7,CATSIGTYDYEQYF,TGTGCCACCAGCATAGGGACATACGACTACGAGCAGTACTTC
17,TRBV30,-,-,TRBJ2-1,CAWRKTLDTSSYNEQFF,TGTGCCTGGCGTAAGACTCTGGACACGAGCTCCTACAATGAGCAGTTCTTC
15,TRBV19,-,-,TRBJ2-2,CASSIMFGVTGELFF,TGTGCCAGTAGTATCATGTTTGGAGTCACCGGGGAGCTGTTTTTT
15,TRBV2,-,-,TRBJ2-1,CASGGKGSLYNEQFF,TGTGCCAGCGGTGGGAAGGGGTCCCTGTACAATGAGCAGTTCTTC
14,TRBV5-1,TRBD1,-,TRBJ2-7,CASSLSGQGNEQYF,TGCGCCAGCAGCTTGTCCGGACAGGGCAACGAGCAGTACTTC
14,TRBV5-6,-,once,TRBJ2-3,CASSLAGAADTQYF,TGTGCCAGCAGCTTGGCCGGGGCCGCAGATACGCAGTATTTT
15,TRBV4-3,-,-,TRBJ2-5,CASSQGPTYQETQYF,TGCGCCAGCAGCCAAGGACCTACGTACCAAGAGACCCAGTACTTC
16,TRBV6-5,-,-,TRBJ2-7,CASSYRGAHSSYEQYF,TGTGCCAGCAGTTACCGAGGGGCCCACAGCTCCTACGAGCAGTACTTC
15,TRBV11-2,-,many,TRBJ1-6,CASSSIRLANSPLHF,TGTGCCAGCAGCTCGATCAGGCTCGCGAATTCACCCCTCCACTTT
15,TRBV7-2,-,-,TRBJ1-6,CASSLDRGADSPLHF,TGTGCCAGCAGCTTAGATCGGGGGGCCGATTCACCCCTCCACTTT
18,TRBV28,TRBD2,-,TRBJ2-3,CARESDSGGAGSTDTQYF,TGTGCCAGGGAGAGCGACAGCGGGGGGGCCGGTAGTACAGATACGCAGTATTTT
15,TRBV15,-,-,TRBJ1-4,CATSRLRASAEKLFF,TGTGCCACCAGCAGATTGAGGGCCTCGGCTGAAAAACTGTTTTTT
14,TRBV2,-,-,TRBJ1-3,CASKQGYSGNTIYF,TGTGCCAGCAAACAGGGCTACTCTGGAAACACCATATATTTT
14,TRBV7-2,-,-,TRBJ1-2,CASSYRAANYGYTF,TGTGCCAGCAGCTACCGCGCGGCGAACTATGGCTACACCTTC
13,TRBV2,-,-,TRBJ1-5,CASSDPRTGPQHF,TGTGCCAGCAGTGACCCCAGGACGGGGCCCCAGCATTTT
15,TRBV9,-,-,TRBJ2-2,CASSPAGGATGELFF,TGTGCCAGCAGCCCCGCTGGGGGGGCCACCGGGGAGCTGTTTTTT
13,TRBV5-1,-,-,TRBJ2-7,CASSLDPTREQYF,TGCGCCAGCAGCTTGGACCCCACCCGCGAGCAGTACTTC
15,TRBV4-2,TRBD2,many,TRBJ2-3,CASSQRGDPTDTQYF,TGTGCCAGCAGCCAGCGGGGGGACCCCACAGATACGCAGTATTTT
13,TRBV2,-,-,TRBJ1-1,CASSDTPTRGAFF,TGTGCCAGCAGTGATACCCCAACAAGGGGAGCTTTCTTT
14,TRBV10-3,-,few,TRBJ1-1,CAISESLLNTEAFF,TGTGCCATCAGTGAGTCTCTGTTGAACACTGAAGCTTTCTTT
15,TRBV5-5,-,-,TRBJ2-2,CASSFGTPNTGELFF,TGTGCCAGCAGCTTTGGGACTCCCAACACCGGGGAGCTGTTTTTT
14,TRBV5-1,-,-,TRBJ1-6,CASSSGGINSPLHF,TGCGCCAGCAGCTCCGGGGGCATTAATTCACCCCTCCACTTT
12,TRBV5-4,-,-,TRBJ2-7,CASSLNTGEQYF,TGTGCCAGCAGCTTGAATACAGGCGAGCAGTACTTC
13,TRBV5-1,TRBD1,-,TRBJ2-1,CASSTRQGVEQFF,TGCGCCAGCAGCACACGACAGGGGGTTGAGCAGTTCTTC
15,TRBV27,TRBD2,-,TRBJ2-5,CASSFSGRWGETQYF,TGTGCCAGCAGTTTTAGCGGGAGGTGGGGAGAGACCCAGTACTTC
14,TRBV6-5,-,-,TRBJ2-3,CASSYSMSYRDQYF,TGTGCCAGCAGTTACTCGATGAGCTACAGGGACCAGTATTTT
13,TRBV10-3,-,-,TRBJ2-5,CAISRAGGETQYF,TGTGCCATCAGTAGGGCGGGTGGGGAGACCCAGTACTTC
13,TRBV28,TRBD1,-,TRBJ1-1,CASRGQGARWAFF,TGTGCCAGCAGGGGACAGGGGGCAAGGTGGGCTTTCTTT
14,TRBV21-1,-,-,TRBJ2-7,CASSKGQGTYEQYF,TGTGCCAGCAGCAAAGGGCAGGGAACCTACGAGCAGTACTTC